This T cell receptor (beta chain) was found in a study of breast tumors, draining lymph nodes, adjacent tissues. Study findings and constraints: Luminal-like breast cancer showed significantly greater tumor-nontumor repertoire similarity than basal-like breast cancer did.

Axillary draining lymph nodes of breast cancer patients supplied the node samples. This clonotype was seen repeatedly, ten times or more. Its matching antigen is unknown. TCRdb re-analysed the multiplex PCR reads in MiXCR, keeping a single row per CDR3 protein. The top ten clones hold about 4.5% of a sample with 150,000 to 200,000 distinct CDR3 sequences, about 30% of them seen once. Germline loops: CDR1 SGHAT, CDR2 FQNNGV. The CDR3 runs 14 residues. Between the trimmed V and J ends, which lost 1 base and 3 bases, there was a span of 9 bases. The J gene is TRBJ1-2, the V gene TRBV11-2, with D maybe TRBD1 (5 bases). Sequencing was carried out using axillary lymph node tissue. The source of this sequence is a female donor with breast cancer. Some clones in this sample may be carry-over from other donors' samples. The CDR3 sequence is CASSLGRGDYGYTF. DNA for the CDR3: TGTGCCAGCAGCTTAGGTAGGGGAGACTATGGCTACACCTTC.